Sequencing of this TCR beta chain was carried out in a study of control samples from healthy donors and cancer patients (dated by TCRdb to 2020 to 2022). As regards this clone: Which antigen it targets is not known. Base quality data are lacking; no much larger clone is found one base away.

Preparation of the library involved the immunoSEQ multiplex PCR assay. The table comes from immuneACCESS by way of TCRdb, which keeps in-frame sequences with V and J called. Part of the clones is missing from these tables; in studies checked, under half for an unresolved V gene and the rest for unknown reasons. The table for this sample lists 150,000 to 200,000 clones; 70% to 90% of them were counted only once. The ten largest make up 4.9% of the sample. The sequence derives from a woman in her 30s in good health. The sequencing sample was made of blood.

The CDR3 region reads CASSLEPGADTQYF. The nucleotides are TGCGCCAGCAGCTTGGAGCCGGGGGCAGATACGCAGTATTTT. In this chain, TRBV5-1 is recombined with TRBJ2-3; a weak D assignment points to TRBD2 (6 bases agree). CDR1 and CDR2, looked up from the germline V gene, are SGHRS and YFSETQ. At the junction V is shortened by 0 bases and J by 4 bases, with 9 bases in between. Measured from the cysteine to the phenylalanine, the CDR3 is 14 residues long. Solely the CDR3 DNA is kept, with 42 bases framed from the first base.